A single sample is the source of the 2 T cell receptor beta chains below, sequenced in a study of blood T cell repertoires in COVID-19. Assay used: immunoSEQ multiplex PCR; TCRdb lists only in-frame clones, some missing. The repertoire holds 270,000 or so clones, with approximately 91% as singletons. Sequencing input: PBMCs or T cells enriched from blood (not recorded which). These receptors were collected from a woman in her thirties or forties with acute COVID-19.

The genes are TRBV7-9 and TRBJ1-1; D gene unclear. The germline gives CDR1 SEHNR, CDR2 FQNEAQ (reference sequence). Trimming removed 6 bases at V and 6 bases at J, with 8 bases between. The CDR3 has 11 amino acids. In nucleotides, the CDR3 is TGTGCCAGCAGTCGTAGCGCTGAAGCTTTCTTT. Protein sequence: CASSRSAEAFF.

The chain is built from TRBV4-2 and TRBJ1-1; D might be TRBD1 (5 bases). The CDR3 has 15 amino acids. Trimming took 2 bases from V and 8 from J, leaving 18 bases between them. Germline CDR1 reads LGHNA; CDR2 reads YNFKEQ. The CDR3 sequence is CASSQSSGQGNEAFF. CDR3 bases: TGTGCCAGCAGCCAATCGTCCGGTCAGGGCAACGAAGCTTTCTTT.